The present T cell receptor (beta chain) was sequenced within a study of graft-versus-host responses after intestinal transplantation. Produced via immunoSEQ multiplex PCR; TCRdb's table is partial and in-frame only. The sample gives some 10,000 clones, approximately 30% of which show up once; 1.5% to 2% is in the top ten. Germline CDR1 reads MNHEY; CDR2 reads SMNVEV (reference sequence). CDR3 length: 13 residues. V was clipped by 10 bases and J by 1 base, with 12 bases between them. The receptor was isolated from a human patient who was an organ donor for intestinal transplantation. The genes are TRBV27 and TRBJ2-3; no clear D. The sample in question was alloreactive CD4+ T cells from a mixed lymphocyte reaction culture, obtained before transplantation. Stated subset: CFSE-low proliferating T cells sorted from approximately 6-day pre-transplant mixed lymphocyte reaction (GvH or HvG direction). The CDR3 spells CATRQARTDTQYF. The DNA of the CDR3 is TGTGCCACCCGCCAAGCCCGCACAGATACGCAGTATTTT.